What follows describes a single T cell receptor (beta chain). Antigen: not known. These data come from a study of cytomegalovirus exposure and HLA in healthy donors. Study-level findings and limits: A missense variant in DCLRE1C was later tied to TCR beta V- and J-gene trimming.

PCR involved 60 Vbeta and 13 Jbeta primers. Profiled with immunoSEQ multiplex PCR; TCRdb holds only in-frame clones, not every one. The repertoire holds approximately 170,000 clones, with 81% as singletons. V was clipped by 1 base and J by 5 bases, with 9 bases between them. The CDR3 contains 13 residues. Germline V lookup: CDR1 SEHNR, CDR2 FQNEAQ (reference sequence). Sequencing used PBMCs. This TCR was sampled from a middle-aged man in good health and CMV-seropositive. The rearrangement links TRBV7-9 to TRBJ2-7; tentative D call: TRBD1 (6 bases). For the CDR3, the DNA is TGTGCCAGCAGCTTAGGATACAGGGACGAGCAGTACTTC. Its protein is CASSLGYRDEQYF.